This T cell receptor beta chain was sequenced for a study of cytomegalovirus exposure and HLA in healthy donors. The germline V and J ends were trimmed by 4 bases and 1 base, with 7 bases remaining between them. The CDR3 totals 13 residues. CDR1 is SGHTA and CDR2 is FQGTGA in the germline V gene. The PCR made use of 60 Vbeta and 13 Jbeta primers. Here immunoSEQ multiplex PCR was the method, and the copy in TCRdb shows in-frame clones only, minus some. Among about 97,000 clones listed, 63% were seen once. Input material: PBMCs. The gene calls are TRBV7-3 and TRBJ1-1; D is possibly TRBD1 (6 bases). The receptor was derived from a human donor in good health. The CDR3 protein is CASSSGQNTEAFF. CDR3 nucleotide sequence: TGTGCCAGCAGCTCGGGACAGAACACTGAAGCTTTCTTT.